The rows below give T cell receptor beta chains drawn from one sample of a study of cytomegalovirus exposure and HLA in healthy donors. Assay: immunoSEQ multiplex PCR; the TCRdb copy retains only in-frame clones and omits some. The data contain roughly 160,000 clones, 85% of them singletons. Input material: PBMCs. The receptors originated from a boy aged 2 to 10 in good health and CMV-seronegative. Each CDR3 is given with its conserved first and last residue. A D gene is named only where the DNA matches it firmly. Clone size is given for some rows only: seen once, a few or many times, or a class if the clone is expanded.

len: 14; v_gene: TRBV6-1; abundance: -; d_gene: -; j_gene: TRBJ1-1; CDR3nt: TGTGCCAGCAGTGAACAGGGGACGAACACTGAAGCTTTCTTT; CDR3aa: CASSEQGTNTEAFF
len: 16; v_gene: TRBV5-6; abundance: -; d_gene: -; j_gene: TRBJ1-5; CDR3nt: TGTGCCAGCAGCTTGGCAATTGGGGGGGCCGGACAGCCCCAGCATTTT; CDR3aa: CASSLAIGGAGQPQHF
len: 13; v_gene: TRBV7-9; abundance: -; d_gene: -; j_gene: TRBJ1-2; CDR3nt: TGTGCCAGCAGTCCCCTCATTGTGCGCGGCTACACCTTC; CDR3aa: CASSPLIVRGYTF
len: 13; v_gene: TRBV15; abundance: -; d_gene: -; j_gene: TRBJ1-2; CDR3nt: TGTGCCACCAGCAGAGAGAGGACGGGGGGCTACACCTTC; CDR3aa: CATSRERTGGYTF
len: 12; v_gene: TRBV11-3; abundance: -; d_gene: -; j_gene: TRBJ2-5; CDR3nt: TGTGCCCCCGCTAAACTACAAGAGACCCAGTACTTC; CDR3aa: CAPAKLQETQYF
len: 14; v_gene: TRBV27; abundance: -; d_gene: TRBD1; j_gene: TRBJ1-5; CDR3nt: TGTGCCAGCGGGCGGACAGGGTGGAGGCAGCCCCAGCATTTT; CDR3aa: CASGRTGWRQPQHF
len: 13; v_gene: TRBV6-5; abundance: -; d_gene: -; j_gene: TRBJ1-2; CDR3nt: TGTGCCAGCACCCGGGACTATAACTATGGCTACACCTTC; CDR3aa: CASTRDYNYGYTF
len: 14; v_gene: TRBV5-1; abundance: -; d_gene: TRBD2; j_gene: TRBJ2-7; CDR3nt: TGCGCCAGCAGCTTTAGCGGGAGGGCCGACGAGCAGTACTTC; CDR3aa: CASSFSGRADEQYF
len: 13; v_gene: TRBV18; abundance: -; d_gene: -; j_gene: TRBJ2-3; CDR3nt: TGTGCCAGCTCACCCGGGGTCACAGATACGCAGTATTTT; CDR3aa: CASSPGVTDTQYF
len: 15; v_gene: TRBV7-9; abundance: -; d_gene: TRBD1; j_gene: TRBJ2-5; CDR3nt: TGTGCCAGCAGCTTAGCGACAGGGTTCGTAGAGACCCAGTACTTC; CDR3aa: CASSLATGFVETQYF
len: 15; v_gene: TRBV14; abundance: -; d_gene: -; j_gene: TRBJ2-3; CDR3nt: TGTGCCAGCAGCCAAGCGGGTTTTACGGGAGATACGCAGTATTTT; CDR3aa: CASSQAGFTGDTQYF
len: 12; v_gene: TRBV29-1; abundance: -; d_gene: -; j_gene: TRBJ1-2; CDR3nt: TGCAGCGTTGTGACGGAGAGCTATGGCTACACCTTC; CDR3aa: CSVVTESYGYTF
len: 14; v_gene: TRBV2; abundance: once; d_gene: TRBD1; j_gene: TRBJ2-3; CDR3nt: TGTGCCAGCAGTTGGACAGGATCAACAGATACGCAGTATTTT; CDR3aa: CASSWTGSTDTQYF
len: 21; v_gene: TRBV21-1; abundance: -; d_gene: -; j_gene: TRBJ2-2; CDR3nt: TGTGCCAGCAGCAAAAACCCCGATCGTTCCCACAGGGGAATGAACACCGGGGAGCTGTTTTTT; CDR3aa: CASSKNPDRSHRGMNTGELFF
len: 15; v_gene: TRBV11-2; abundance: -; d_gene: -; j_gene: TRBJ1-5; CDR3nt: TGTGCCAGCAGCCCCGGGGGAGGTAGCAATCAGCCCCAGCATTTT; CDR3aa: CASSPGGGSNQPQHF
len: 14; v_gene: TRBV2; abundance: few; d_gene: -; j_gene: TRBJ1-3; CDR3nt: TGTGCCAGCAGAGAGACAGGCCCCGGAAACACCATATATTTT; CDR3aa: CASRETGPGNTIYF
len: 14; v_gene: TRBV28; abundance: -; d_gene: TRBD1; j_gene: TRBJ1-2; CDR3nt: TGTGCCAGCAGTGACAACAGGGGGCCGAGGGGCTACACCTTC; CDR3aa: CASSDNRGPRGYTF
len: 16; v_gene: TRBV18; abundance: -; d_gene: TRBD2; j_gene: TRBJ2-5; CDR3nt: TGTGCCAGCTCACCACAGCGGGGGCAGACAGGAGAGACCCAGTACTTC; CDR3aa: CASSPQRGQTGETQYF
len: 17; v_gene: TRBV15; abundance: -; d_gene: TRBD2; j_gene: TRBJ2-1; CDR3nt: TGTGCCACCAGCATCCACCCGGGACTAGCCGGCTACGTTGCGCAGTTCTTC; CDR3aa: CATSIHPGLAGYVAQFF
len: 18; v_gene: TRBV6-1; abundance: -; d_gene: TRBD2; j_gene: TRBJ2-3; CDR3nt: TGTGCCAGCAGTGAAGTCAGGCTAGCGGGGGGACTCACAGATATGCAGTATTTT; CDR3aa: CASSEVRLAGGLTDMQYF
len: 13; v_gene: TRBV29-1; abundance: -; d_gene: -; j_gene: TRBJ1-5; CDR3nt: TGCAGCGTTGGCGGGGCTGGGAATCAGCCCCAGCATTTT; CDR3aa: CSVGGAGNQPQHF
len: 11; v_gene: TRBV29-1; abundance: -; d_gene: -; j_gene: TRBJ1-2; CDR3nt: TGCAGCGCTACAAGGGGCCGGGGCTACACCTTC; CDR3aa: CSATRGRGYTF
len: 14; v_gene: TRBV5-6; abundance: -; d_gene: -; j_gene: TRBJ1-4; CDR3nt: TGTGCCAGCAGCCCAGGGTTAGTTGATGAAAAACTATTTTTT; CDR3aa: CASSPGLVDEKLFF
len: 17; v_gene: TRBV15; abundance: once; d_gene: TRBD2; j_gene: TRBJ2-3; CDR3nt: TGTGCCACCAGCACAGAGGGCAACGGGAGGGCAACAGATACGCAGTATTTT; CDR3aa: CATSTEGNGRATDTQYF
len: 13; v_gene: TRBV30; abundance: -; d_gene: TRBD1; j_gene: TRBJ1-1; CDR3nt: TGTGCCTGGAGAGCAGGGGGGCGTAGGGGAGCTTTCTTT; CDR3aa: CAWRAGGRRGAFF
len: 15; v_gene: TRBV28; abundance: -; d_gene: TRBD1; j_gene: TRBJ2-1; CDR3nt: TGTGCCAGCAGCCCAAGGGACAGGGGCTACAATGAGCAGTTCTTC; CDR3aa: CASSPRDRGYNEQFF
len: 15; v_gene: TRBV13; abundance: once; d_gene: TRBD1; j_gene: TRBJ1-4; CDR3nt: TGTGCCAGCAGCCCCTTTTCAGGGGGGAATGAAAAACTGTTTTTT; CDR3aa: CASSPFSGGNEKLFF
len: 14; v_gene: TRBV7-9; abundance: once; d_gene: -; j_gene: TRBJ2-7; CDR3nt: TGTGCCAGCAGCTTAGTCCCTGGAGCCTACGAGCAGTACTTC; CDR3aa: CASSLVPGAYEQYF
len: 15; v_gene: TRBV5-1; abundance: few; d_gene: TRBD2; j_gene: TRBJ2-1; CDR3nt: TGCGCCAGCAGCCTTAGCGGGAGGGAGCGCAATGAGCAGTTCTTC; CDR3aa: CASSLSGRERNEQFF
len: 15; v_gene: TRBV27; abundance: -; d_gene: -; j_gene: TRBJ1-5; CDR3nt: TGTGCCAGCAGTTTAGACTCGTCGAGCAATCAGCCCCAGCATTTT; CDR3aa: CASSLDSSSNQPQHF
len: 14; v_gene: TRBV25-1; abundance: -; d_gene: TRBD1; j_gene: TRBJ2-2; CDR3nt: TGTGCCAGCAGTGAGACAGGGTACACCGGGGAGCTGTTTTTT; CDR3aa: CASSETGYTGELFF
len: 17; v_gene: TRBV18; abundance: -; d_gene: TRBD2; j_gene: TRBJ2-1; CDR3nt: TGTGCCAGCTCCTACGGACTAGCGGGAGGAGGGGACAATGAGCAGTTCTTC; CDR3aa: CASSYGLAGGGDNEQFF
len: 16; v_gene: TRBV5-1; abundance: -; d_gene: TRBD2; j_gene: TRBJ2-1; CDR3nt: TGCGCCAGCAGCGAAGGACTAGCGGGAGTTGTTAATGAGCAGTTCTTC; CDR3aa: CASSEGLAGVVNEQFF
len: 14; v_gene: TRBV15; abundance: -; d_gene: -; j_gene: TRBJ1-2; CDR3nt: TGTGCCACCAGCAACCGACACTTTCCCTATGGCTACACCTTC; CDR3aa: CATSNRHFPYGYTF
len: 15; v_gene: TRBV7-9; abundance: -; d_gene: -; j_gene: TRBJ1-6; CDR3nt: TGTGCCAGCAGCCGGCCGGGGGAGCGTAGTTCACCCCTCCACTTT; CDR3aa: CASSRPGERSSPLHF
len: 13; v_gene: TRBV28; abundance: -; d_gene: TRBD1; j_gene: TRBJ1-2; CDR3nt: TGTGCCAGCATCACCGGGACAGGGAATGGCTACACCTTC; CDR3aa: CASITGTGNGYTF
len: 16; v_gene: TRBV5-4; abundance: -; d_gene: -; j_gene: TRBJ2-6; CDR3nt: TGTGCCAGCAGCGGTCGAGAGGCCTCTGGGGCCAACGTCCTGACTTTC; CDR3aa: CASSGREASGANVLTF
len: 13; v_gene: TRBV9; abundance: -; d_gene: TRBD1; j_gene: TRBJ2-1; CDR3nt: TGTGCCAGCAGCGTGGACAGGGAAAATGAGCAGTTCTTC; CDR3aa: CASSVDRENEQFF
len: 15; v_gene: TRBV28; abundance: few; d_gene: -; j_gene: TRBJ2-7; CDR3nt: TGTGCCAGCAGTTTTGGTTTCGATTCTACCTACGAGCAGTACTTC; CDR3aa: CASSFGFDSTYEQYF
len: 15; v_gene: TRBV2; abundance: once; d_gene: TRBD1; j_gene: TRBJ2-5; CDR3nt: TGTGCCAGCACTTCCCCGGGACAGGGGGCAGAGACCCAGTACTTC; CDR3aa: CASTSPGQGAETQYF
len: 14; v_gene: TRBV7-9; abundance: -; d_gene: -; j_gene: TRBJ2-5; CDR3nt: TGTGCCAGCAGCTTAGGCATTGGGGCAGAGACCCAGTACTTC; CDR3aa: CASSLGIGAETQYF
len: 17; v_gene: TRBV10-3; abundance: -; d_gene: TRBD1; j_gene: TRBJ2-6; CDR3nt: TGTGCCATCAGTGACCTGACAGGGTTCTCTGGGGCCAACGTCCTGACTTTC; CDR3aa: CAISDLTGFSGANVLTF
len: 12; v_gene: TRBV29-1; abundance: -; d_gene: -; j_gene: TRBJ2-1; CDR3nt: TGCAGCGTTGAAAGGGGATACAATGAGCAGTTCTTC; CDR3aa: CSVERGYNEQFF
len: 15; v_gene: TRBV11-2; abundance: -; d_gene: -; j_gene: TRBJ2-7; CDR3nt: TGTGCCAGCAGCTCAAACCGGGACTTCCCCTACGAGCAGTACTTC; CDR3aa: CASSSNRDFPYEQYF
len: 15; v_gene: TRBV6-5; abundance: -; d_gene: TRBD2; j_gene: TRBJ2-3; CDR3nt: TGTGCCAGCAGTTACTCGGCCCTAGCGGGGGCTACGCAGTATTTT; CDR3aa: CASSYSALAGATQYF
len: 12; v_gene: TRBV28; abundance: -; d_gene: -; j_gene: TRBJ2-1; CDR3nt: TGTGCCAGCAGTGGGGCAGGGTATGAGCAGTTCTTC; CDR3aa: CASSGAGYEQFF
len: 14; v_gene: TRBV2; abundance: -; d_gene: TRBD1; j_gene: TRBJ1-2; CDR3nt: TGTGCCAGCAGTGATGGAGGGGGCGACTATGGCTACACCTTC; CDR3aa: CASSDGGGDYGYTF
len: 15; v_gene: TRBV28; abundance: -; d_gene: -; j_gene: TRBJ1-5; CDR3nt: TGTGCCAGCAGTTTACCGGGGAGGGGAGGGCAGCCCCAGCATTTT; CDR3aa: CASSLPGRGGQPQHF
len: 16; v_gene: TRBV28; abundance: -; d_gene: -; j_gene: TRBJ2-7; CDR3nt: TGTGCCAGCAGTTTTGGAGGGGTTTGGAGAGCCTACGAGCAGTACTTC; CDR3aa: CASSFGGVWRAYEQYF
len: 16; v_gene: TRBV11-2; abundance: -; d_gene: TRBD2; j_gene: TRBJ2-1; CDR3nt: TGTGCCAGCAGCTTAAGGGGCGGGAGCGGGGACTTTGAGCAGTTCTTC; CDR3aa: CASSLRGGSGDFEQFF
len: 10; v_gene: TRBV20-1; abundance: -; d_gene: -; j_gene: TRBJ2-5; CDR3nt: TGCAGTGCCCCCTTGGAGACCCAGTACTTC; CDR3aa: CSAPLETQYF
len: 12; v_gene: TRBV29-1; abundance: -; d_gene: -; j_gene: TRBJ2-3; CDR3nt: TGCAGCGTTGAGAGCTTGGCAGATACGCAGTATTTT; CDR3aa: CSVESLADTQYF
len: 15; v_gene: TRBV11-2; abundance: -; d_gene: TRBD2; j_gene: TRBJ2-5; CDR3nt: TGTGCCAGCAGCTTGGAACTAGCGGGGCAAGAGACCCAGTACTTC; CDR3aa: CASSLELAGQETQYF
len: 18; v_gene: TRBV27; abundance: once; d_gene: -; j_gene: TRBJ1-6; CDR3nt: TGTGCCAGCGCCATTCTCGACCCAAGGGCGGGTTATAATTCACCCCTCCACTTT; CDR3aa: CASAILDPRAGYNSPLHF
len: 13; v_gene: TRBV29-1; abundance: -; d_gene: TRBD1; j_gene: TRBJ1-2; CDR3nt: TGCAGCGTTGAAGAGGAGGGGGCGCGTGGCTACACCTTC; CDR3aa: CSVEEEGARGYTF